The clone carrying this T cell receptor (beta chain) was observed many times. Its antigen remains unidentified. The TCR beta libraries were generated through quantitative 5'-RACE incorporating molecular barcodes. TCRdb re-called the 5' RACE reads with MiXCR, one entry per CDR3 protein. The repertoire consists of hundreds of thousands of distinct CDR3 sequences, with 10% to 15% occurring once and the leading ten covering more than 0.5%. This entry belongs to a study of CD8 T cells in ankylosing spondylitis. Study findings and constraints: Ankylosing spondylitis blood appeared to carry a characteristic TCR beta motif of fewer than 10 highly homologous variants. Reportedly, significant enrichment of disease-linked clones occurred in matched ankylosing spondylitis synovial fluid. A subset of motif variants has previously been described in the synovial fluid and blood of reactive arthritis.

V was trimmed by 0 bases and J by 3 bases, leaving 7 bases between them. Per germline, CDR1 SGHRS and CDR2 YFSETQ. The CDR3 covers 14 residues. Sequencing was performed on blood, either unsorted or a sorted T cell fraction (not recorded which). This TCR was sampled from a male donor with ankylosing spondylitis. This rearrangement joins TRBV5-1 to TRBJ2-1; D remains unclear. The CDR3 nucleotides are TGCGCCAGCAGCTTGGGAAGTCTCTACAATGAGCAGTTCTTC. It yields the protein CASSLGSLYNEQFF. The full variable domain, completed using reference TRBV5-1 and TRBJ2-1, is KAGVTQTPRYLIKTRGQQVTLSCSPISGHRSVSWYQQTPGQGLQFLFEYFSETQRNKGNFPGRFSGRQFSNSRSEMNVSTLELGDSALYLCASSLGSLYNEQFFGPGTRLTVL.